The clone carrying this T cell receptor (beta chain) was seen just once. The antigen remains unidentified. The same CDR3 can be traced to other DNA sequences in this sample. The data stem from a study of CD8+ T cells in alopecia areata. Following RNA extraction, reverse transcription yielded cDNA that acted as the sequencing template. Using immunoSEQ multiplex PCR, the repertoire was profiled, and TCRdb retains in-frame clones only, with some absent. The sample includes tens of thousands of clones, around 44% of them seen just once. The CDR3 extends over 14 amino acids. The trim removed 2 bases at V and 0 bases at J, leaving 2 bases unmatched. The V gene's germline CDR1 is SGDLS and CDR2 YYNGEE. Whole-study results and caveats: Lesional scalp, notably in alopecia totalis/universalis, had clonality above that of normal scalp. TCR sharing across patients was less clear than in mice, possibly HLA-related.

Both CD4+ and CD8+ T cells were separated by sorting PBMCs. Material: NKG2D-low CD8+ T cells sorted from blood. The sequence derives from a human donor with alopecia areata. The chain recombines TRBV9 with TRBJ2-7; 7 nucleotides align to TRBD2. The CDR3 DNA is TGTGCCAGCAGCGTCGGGGGGAGCTCCTACGAGCAGTACTTC. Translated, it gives CASSVGGSSYEQYF. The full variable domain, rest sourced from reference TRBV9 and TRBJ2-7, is DSGVTQTPKHLITATGQRVTLRCSPRSGDLSVYWYQQSLDQGLQFLIQYYNGEERAKGNILERFSAQQFPDLHSELNLSSLELGDSALYFCASSVGGSSYEQYFGPGTRLTVT.